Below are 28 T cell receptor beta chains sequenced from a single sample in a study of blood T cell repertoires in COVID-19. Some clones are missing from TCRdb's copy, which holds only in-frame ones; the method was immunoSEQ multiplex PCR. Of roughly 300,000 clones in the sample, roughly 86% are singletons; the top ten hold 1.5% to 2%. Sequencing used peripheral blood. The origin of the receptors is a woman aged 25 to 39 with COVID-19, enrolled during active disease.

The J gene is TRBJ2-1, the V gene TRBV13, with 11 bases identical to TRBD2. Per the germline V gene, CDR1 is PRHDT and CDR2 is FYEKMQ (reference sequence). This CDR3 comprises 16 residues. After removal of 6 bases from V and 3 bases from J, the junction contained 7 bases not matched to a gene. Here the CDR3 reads CASSYSSGGFYNEQFF. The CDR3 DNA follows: TGTGCCAGCAGTTACTCTAGCGGGGGGTTCTACAATGAGCAGTTCTTC.

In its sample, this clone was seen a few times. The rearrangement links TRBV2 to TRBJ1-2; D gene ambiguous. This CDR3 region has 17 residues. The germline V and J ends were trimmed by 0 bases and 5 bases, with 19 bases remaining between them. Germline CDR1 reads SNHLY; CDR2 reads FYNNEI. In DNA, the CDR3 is TGTGCCAGCAGTGAAGCCTCTTACCCGGAGGCTGGTTATGGCTACACCTTC. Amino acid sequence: CASSEASYPEAGYGYTF. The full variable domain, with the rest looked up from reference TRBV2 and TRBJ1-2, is EPEVTQTPSHQVTQMGQEVILRCVPISNHLYFYWYRQILGQKVEFLVSFYNNEISEKSEIFDDQFSVERPDGSNFTLKIRSTKLEDSAMYFCASSEASYPEAGYGYTFGSGTRLTVV.

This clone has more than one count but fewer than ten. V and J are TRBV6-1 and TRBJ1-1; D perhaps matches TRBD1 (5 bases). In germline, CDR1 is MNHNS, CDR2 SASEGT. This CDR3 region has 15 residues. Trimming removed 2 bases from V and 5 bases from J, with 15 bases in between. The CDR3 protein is CASSEFGGVMTEAFF. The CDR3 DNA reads TGTGCCAGCAGTGAATTTGGGGGGGTGATGACTGAAGCTTTCTTT.

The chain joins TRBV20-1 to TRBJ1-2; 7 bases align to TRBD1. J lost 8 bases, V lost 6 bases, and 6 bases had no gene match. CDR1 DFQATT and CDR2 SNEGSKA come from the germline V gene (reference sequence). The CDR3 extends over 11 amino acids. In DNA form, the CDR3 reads TGCAGTGCCCCTGGGACAGCGGGCTACACCTTC. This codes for CSAPGTAGYTF.

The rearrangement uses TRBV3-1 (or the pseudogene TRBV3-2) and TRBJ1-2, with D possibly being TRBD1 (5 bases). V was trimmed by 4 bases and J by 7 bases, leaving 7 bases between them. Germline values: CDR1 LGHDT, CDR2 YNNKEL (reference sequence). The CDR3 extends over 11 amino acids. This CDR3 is CASSRGIGYTF. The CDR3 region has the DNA TGTGCCAGCAGCCGGGGCATTGGCTACACCTTC.

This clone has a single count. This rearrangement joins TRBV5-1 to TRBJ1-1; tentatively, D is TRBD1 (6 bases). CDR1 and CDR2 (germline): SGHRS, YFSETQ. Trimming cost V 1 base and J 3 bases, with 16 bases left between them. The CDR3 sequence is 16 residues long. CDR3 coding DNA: TGCGCCAGCAGCTTGTGGGGGGGCCGAGTTGACACTGAAGCTTTCTTT. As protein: CASSLWGGRVDTEAFF.

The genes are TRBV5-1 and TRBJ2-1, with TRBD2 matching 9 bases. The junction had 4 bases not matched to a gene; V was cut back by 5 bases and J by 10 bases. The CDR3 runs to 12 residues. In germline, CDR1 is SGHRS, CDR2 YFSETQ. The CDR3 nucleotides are TGCGCCAGCAGTTATAGCGGGGGCGAGCAGTTCTTC. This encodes CASSYSGGEQFF.

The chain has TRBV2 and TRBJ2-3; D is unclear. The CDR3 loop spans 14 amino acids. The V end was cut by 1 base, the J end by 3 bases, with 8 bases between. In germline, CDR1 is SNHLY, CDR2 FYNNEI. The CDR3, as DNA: TGTGCCAGCAGTGAAGGTTACTCTACAGATACGCAGTATTTT. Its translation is CASSEGYSTDTQYF.

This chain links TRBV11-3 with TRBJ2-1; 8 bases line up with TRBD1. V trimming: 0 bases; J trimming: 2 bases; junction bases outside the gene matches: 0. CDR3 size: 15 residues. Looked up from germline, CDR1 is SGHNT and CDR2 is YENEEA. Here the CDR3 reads CASSLDRGPYNEQFF. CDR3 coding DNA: TGTGCCAGCAGCTTAGACAGGGGGCCCTACAATGAGCAGTTCTTC.

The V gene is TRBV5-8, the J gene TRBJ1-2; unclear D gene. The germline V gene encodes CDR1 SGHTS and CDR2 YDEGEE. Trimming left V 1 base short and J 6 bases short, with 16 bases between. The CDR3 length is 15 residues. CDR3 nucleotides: TGTGCCAGCAGCTTGAACTCGTGGAGGGTGGATGGCTACACCTTC. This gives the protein CASSLNSWRVDGYTF.

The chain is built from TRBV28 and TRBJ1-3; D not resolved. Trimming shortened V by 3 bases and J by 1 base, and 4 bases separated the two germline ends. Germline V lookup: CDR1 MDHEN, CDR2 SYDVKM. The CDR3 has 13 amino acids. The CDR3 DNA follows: TGTGCCAGCAGTTTTTCGTCTGGAAACACCATATATTTT. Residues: CASSFSSGNTIYF.

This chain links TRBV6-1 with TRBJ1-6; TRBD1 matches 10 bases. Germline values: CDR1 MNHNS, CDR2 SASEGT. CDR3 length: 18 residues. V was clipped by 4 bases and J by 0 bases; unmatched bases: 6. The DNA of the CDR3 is TGTGCCAGCAGTGCCGGACAGGGGGAGAGCTCCTATAATTCACCCCTCCACTTT. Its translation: CASSAGQGESSYNSPLHF.

The CDR3 DNA reads TGTGCCAGCCGTCTGGGCCGCGGGGAGCTGTTTTTT. The encoded protein is CASRLGRGELFF. The chain carries TRBV3-1 (or the pseudogene TRBV3-2) and TRBJ2-2; D gene uncertain. Germline V gene lookup returns CDR1 LGHDT and CDR2 YNNKEL (reference sequence). The CDR3 is made up of 12 amino acids. Trimming shortened V by 8 bases and J by 7 bases, and 11 bases separated the two germline ends.

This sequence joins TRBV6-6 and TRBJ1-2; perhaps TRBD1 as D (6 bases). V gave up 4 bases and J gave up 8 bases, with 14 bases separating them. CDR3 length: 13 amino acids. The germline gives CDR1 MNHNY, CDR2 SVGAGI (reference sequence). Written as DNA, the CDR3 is TGTGCCAGCAGTTTGGACAGAAGTGGCGGCTACACCTTC. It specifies CASSLDRSGGYTF.

This CDR3 is CAIDRDSLGNEQFF. For the CDR3, the DNA is TGTGCCATTGATCGGGACAGCCTAGGCAATGAGCAGTTCTTC. The J gene is TRBJ2-1, the V gene TRBV2, with TRBD1 identical over 7 bases. CDR3 length equals 14 residues. Looked up from germline, CDR1 is SNHLY and CDR2 is FYNNEI. J gave up 6 bases and V 10 bases, and 12 bases lay outside the gene matches. The full variable domain, rest sourced from reference TRBV2 and TRBJ2-1, is EPEVTQTPSHQVTQMGQEVILRCVPISNHLYFYWYRQILGQKVEFLVSFYNNEISEKSEIFDDQFSVERPDGSNFTLKIRSTKLEDSAMYFCAIDRDSLGNEQFFGPGTRLTVL.

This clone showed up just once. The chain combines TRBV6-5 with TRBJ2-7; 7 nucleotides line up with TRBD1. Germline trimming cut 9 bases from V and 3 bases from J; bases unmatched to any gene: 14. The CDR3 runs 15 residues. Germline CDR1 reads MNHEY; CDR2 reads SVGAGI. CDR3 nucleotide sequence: TGTGCCAGTAACATATACAGGGGTTCTCACTACGAGCAGTACGTC. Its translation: CASNIYRGSHYEQYV.

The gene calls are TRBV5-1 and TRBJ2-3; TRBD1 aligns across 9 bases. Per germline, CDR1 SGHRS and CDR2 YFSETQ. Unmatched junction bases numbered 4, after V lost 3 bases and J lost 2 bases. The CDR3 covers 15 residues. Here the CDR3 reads CASSSDRGVTDTQYF. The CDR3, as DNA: TGCGCCAGCAGCTCCGACAGGGGGGTCACAGATACGCAGTATTTT. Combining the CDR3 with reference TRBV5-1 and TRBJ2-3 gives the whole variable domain KAGVTQTPRYLIKTRGQQVTLSCSPISGHRSVSWYQQTPGQGLQFLFEYFSETQRNKGNFPGRFSGRQFSNSRSEMNVSTLELGDSALYLCASSSDRGVTDTQYFGPGTRLTVL.

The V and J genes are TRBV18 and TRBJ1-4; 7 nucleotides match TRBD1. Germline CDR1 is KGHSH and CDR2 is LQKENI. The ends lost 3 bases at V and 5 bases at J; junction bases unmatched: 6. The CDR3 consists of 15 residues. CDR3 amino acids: CASSPSTGVNEKLFF. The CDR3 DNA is TGTGCCAGCTCACCTTCAACAGGGGTGAATGAAAAACTGTTTTTT. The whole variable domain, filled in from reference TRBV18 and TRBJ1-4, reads NAGVMQNPRHLVRRRGQEARLRCSPMKGHSHVYWYRQLPEEGLKFMVYLQKENIIDESGMPKERFSAEFPKEGPSILRIQQVVRGDSAAYFCASSPSTGVNEKLFFGSGTQLSVL.

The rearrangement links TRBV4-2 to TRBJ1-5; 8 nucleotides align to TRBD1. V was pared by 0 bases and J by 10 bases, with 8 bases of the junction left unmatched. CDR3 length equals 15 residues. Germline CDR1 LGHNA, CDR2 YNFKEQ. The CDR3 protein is CASSQDRGPYLPQHF. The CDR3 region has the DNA TGTGCCAGCAGCCAAGACAGGGGGCCCTATCTCCCCCAGCATTTT.

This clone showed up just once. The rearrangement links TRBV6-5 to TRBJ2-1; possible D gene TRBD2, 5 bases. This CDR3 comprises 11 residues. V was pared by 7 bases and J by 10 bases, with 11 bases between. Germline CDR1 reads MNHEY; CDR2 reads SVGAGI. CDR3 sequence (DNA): TGTGCCAGCATCATCGGGGAAGAGCAGTTCTTC. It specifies CASIIGEEQFF.

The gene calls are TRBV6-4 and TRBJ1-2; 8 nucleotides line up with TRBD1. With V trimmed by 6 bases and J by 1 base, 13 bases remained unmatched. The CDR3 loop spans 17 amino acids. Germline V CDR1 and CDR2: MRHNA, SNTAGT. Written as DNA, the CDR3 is TGTGCCAGCAGGGACGGGACAGGTGTCTCCCGTAACTATGGCTACACCTTC. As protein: CASRDGTGVSRNYGYTF.

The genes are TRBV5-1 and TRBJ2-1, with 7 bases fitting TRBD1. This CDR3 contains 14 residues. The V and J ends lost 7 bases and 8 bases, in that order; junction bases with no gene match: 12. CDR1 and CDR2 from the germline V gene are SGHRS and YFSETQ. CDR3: CASGLYNRGDEQFF. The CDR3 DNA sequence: TGCGCCAGCGGCCTGTACAACAGGGGAGATGAGCAGTTCTTC.

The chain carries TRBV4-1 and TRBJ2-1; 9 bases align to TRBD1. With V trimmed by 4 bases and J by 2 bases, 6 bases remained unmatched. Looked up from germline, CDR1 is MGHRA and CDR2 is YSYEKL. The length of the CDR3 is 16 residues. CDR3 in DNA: TGCGCCAGCAGCCGGAACCGACAGGGGGCCTACAATGAGCAGTTCTTC. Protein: CASSRNRQGAYNEQFF.

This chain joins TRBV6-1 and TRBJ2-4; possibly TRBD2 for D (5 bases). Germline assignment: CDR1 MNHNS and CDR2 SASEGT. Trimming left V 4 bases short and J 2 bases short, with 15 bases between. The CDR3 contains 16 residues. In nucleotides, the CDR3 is TGTGCCAGCAGTGGGGGAGTGCTCCCCCCCAAAAACATTCAGTACTTC. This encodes CASSGGVLPPKNIQYF.

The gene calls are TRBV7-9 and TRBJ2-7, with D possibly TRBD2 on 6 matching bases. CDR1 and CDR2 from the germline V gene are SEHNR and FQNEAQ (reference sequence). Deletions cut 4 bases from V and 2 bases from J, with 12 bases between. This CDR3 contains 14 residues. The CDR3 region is CASSSRDFPYEQYF. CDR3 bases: TGTGCCAGCAGCTCCCGGGACTTCCCCTACGAGCAGTACTTC.

The CDR3, as DNA: TGTGCCAGCAGCGCGGACAGGGGTGACGATGAAGCTTTCTTT. As protein: CASSADRGDDEAFF. This chain links TRBV9 with TRBJ1-1; 9 bases map to TRBD1. Per the germline V gene, CDR1 is SGDLS and CDR2 is YYNGEE. This CDR3 region has 14 residues. V dropped 3 bases and J dropped 7; count of bases not matched to a gene: 7. Full variable domain (rest looked up from reference TRBV9 and TRBJ1-1): DSGVTQTPKHLITATGQRVTLRCSPRSGDLSVYWYQQSLDQGLQFLIQYYNGEERAKGNILERFSAQQFPDLHSELNLSSLELGDSALYFCASSADRGDDEAFFGQGTRLTVV.

The CDR3 nucleotides read TGCGCCAGCAGCCCCGTCCACGGGGGGGCACGGATAAACAATGAGCAGTTCTTC. Translated, it gives CASSPVHGGARINNEQFF. The rearrangement uses TRBV5-1 and TRBJ2-1; 8 bases match TRBD2. The junction had 17 bases not matched to a gene; V was cut back by 4 bases and J by 5 bases. Germline CDR1 SGHRS, CDR2 YFSETQ. The length of the CDR3 is 18 residues.

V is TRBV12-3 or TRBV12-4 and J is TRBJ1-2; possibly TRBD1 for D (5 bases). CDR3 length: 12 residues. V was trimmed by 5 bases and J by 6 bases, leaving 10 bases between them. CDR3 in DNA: TGTGCCAGCAGTATCGGGGGGAATGGCTACACCTTC. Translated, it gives CASSIGGNGYTF.